The present TCR beta chain was sequenced within a study of T cell responses to AZD1222 COVID-19 vaccine. Using immunoSEQ multiplex PCR, the repertoire was profiled, and TCRdb retains in-frame clones only, with some absent. This table has roughly 170,000 clones, around 90% appearing once. The TCR sequence derives from an adult in good health. The sequenced sample was peripheral blood, obtained on day 0 of AZD1222 vaccination.

The CDR3 bases are TGTGCCAGCAGCTTTTGGGCGGGGCAAGAGACCCAGTACTTC. This sequence encodes CASSFWAGQETQYF. The V and J genes are TRBV5-6 and TRBJ2-5; the D gene is possibly TRBD2 (6 bases). The CDR3 consists of 14 residues. V lost 2 bases and J 2 bases, leaving 10 bases between the germline ends. Germline V CDR1 and CDR2: SGHDT, YYEEEE.